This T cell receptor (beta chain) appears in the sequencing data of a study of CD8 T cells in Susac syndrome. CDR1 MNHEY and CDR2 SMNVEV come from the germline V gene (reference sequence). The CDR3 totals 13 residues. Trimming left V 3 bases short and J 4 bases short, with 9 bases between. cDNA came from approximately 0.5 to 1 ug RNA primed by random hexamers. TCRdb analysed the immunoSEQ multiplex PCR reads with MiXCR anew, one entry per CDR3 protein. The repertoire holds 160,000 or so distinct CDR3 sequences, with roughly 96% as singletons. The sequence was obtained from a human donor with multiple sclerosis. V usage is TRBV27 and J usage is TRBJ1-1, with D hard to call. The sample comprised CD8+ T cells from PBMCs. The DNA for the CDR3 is TGTGCCAGCAGTTTGTTTTGGTCCACTGAAGCTTTCTTT. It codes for CASSLFWSTEAFF.